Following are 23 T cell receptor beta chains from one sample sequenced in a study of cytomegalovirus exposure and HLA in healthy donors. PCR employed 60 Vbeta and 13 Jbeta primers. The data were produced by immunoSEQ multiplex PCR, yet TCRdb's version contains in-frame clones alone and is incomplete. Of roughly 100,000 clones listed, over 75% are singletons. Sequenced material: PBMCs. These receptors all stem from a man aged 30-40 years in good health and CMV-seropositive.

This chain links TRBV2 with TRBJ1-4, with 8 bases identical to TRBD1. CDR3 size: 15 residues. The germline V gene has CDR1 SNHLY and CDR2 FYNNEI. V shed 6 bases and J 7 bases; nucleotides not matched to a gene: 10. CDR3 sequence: CASSGYGTGLEKLFF. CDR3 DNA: TGTGCCAGCAGCGGATACGGGACAGGACTTGAAAAACTGTTTTTT. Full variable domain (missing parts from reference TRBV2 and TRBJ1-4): EPEVTQTPSHQVTQMGQEVILRCVPISNHLYFYWYRQILGQKVEFLVSFYNNEISEKSEIFDDQFSVERPDGSNFTLKIRSTKLEDSAMYFCASSGYGTGLEKLFFGSGTQLSVL.

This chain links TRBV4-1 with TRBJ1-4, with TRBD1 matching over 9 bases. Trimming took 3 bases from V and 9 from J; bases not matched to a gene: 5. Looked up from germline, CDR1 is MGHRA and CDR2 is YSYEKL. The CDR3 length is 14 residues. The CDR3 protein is CASSQTGGGKKLFF. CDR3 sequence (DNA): TGCGCCAGCAGCCAGACAGGGGGAGGTAAAAAACTGTTTTTT.

The CDR3 DNA is TGTGCCAGCATACCAATGCGGGGGCCCCCCTACGAGCAGTACTTC. Amino acids: CASIPMRGPPYEQYF. The gene calls are TRBV6-5 and TRBJ2-7; D possibly corresponds to TRBD2 (7 bases). Trimming shortened V by 7 bases and J by 2 bases, and 18 bases separated the two germline ends. The CDR3 is made up of 15 amino acids. Germline V gene data show CDR1 as MNHEY and CDR2 as SVGAGI.

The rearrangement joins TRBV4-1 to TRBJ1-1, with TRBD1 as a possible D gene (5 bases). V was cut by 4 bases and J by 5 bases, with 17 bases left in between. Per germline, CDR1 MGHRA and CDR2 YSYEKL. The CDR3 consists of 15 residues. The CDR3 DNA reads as TGCGCCAGCAGCCGATCCGGCCAGGGAGGTACTGAAGCTTTCTTT. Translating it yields CASSRSGQGGTEAFF.

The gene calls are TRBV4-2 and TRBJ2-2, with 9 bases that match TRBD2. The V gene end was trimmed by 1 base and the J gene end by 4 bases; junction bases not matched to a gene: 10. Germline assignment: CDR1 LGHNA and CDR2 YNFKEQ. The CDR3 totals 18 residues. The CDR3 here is CASSQAGERGAPTGELFF. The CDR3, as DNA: TGTGCCAGCAGCCAAGCGGGGGAGCGGGGGGCCCCCACCGGGGAGCTGTTTTTT.

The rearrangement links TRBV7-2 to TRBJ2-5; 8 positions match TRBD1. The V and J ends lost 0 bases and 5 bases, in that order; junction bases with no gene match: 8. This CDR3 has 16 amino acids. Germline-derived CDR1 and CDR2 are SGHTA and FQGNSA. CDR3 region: CASSLAFSYRGETQYF. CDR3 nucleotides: TGTGCCAGCAGCTTAGCGTTTTCCTACAGGGGGGAGACCCAGTACTTC.

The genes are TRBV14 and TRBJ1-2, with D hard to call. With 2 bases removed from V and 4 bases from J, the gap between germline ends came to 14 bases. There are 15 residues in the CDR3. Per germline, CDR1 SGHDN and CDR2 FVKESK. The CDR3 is CASSQRLEGGYGYTF. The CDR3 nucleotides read TGTGCCAGCAGCCAAAGATTGGAGGGAGGCTATGGCTACACCTTC.

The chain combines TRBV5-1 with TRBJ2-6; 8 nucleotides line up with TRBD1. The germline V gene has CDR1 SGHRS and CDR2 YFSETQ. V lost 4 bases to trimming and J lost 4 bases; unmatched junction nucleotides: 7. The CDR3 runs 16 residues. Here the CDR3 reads CASSPGQGTGANVLTF. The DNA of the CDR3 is TGCGCCAGCAGCCCTGGACAGGGAACCGGGGCCAACGTCCTGACTTTC.

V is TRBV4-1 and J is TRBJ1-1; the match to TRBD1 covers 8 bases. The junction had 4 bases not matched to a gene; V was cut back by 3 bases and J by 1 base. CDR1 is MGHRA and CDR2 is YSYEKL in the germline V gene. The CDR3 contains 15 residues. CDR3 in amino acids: CASSHTGGRNTEAFF. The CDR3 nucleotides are TGCGCCAGCAGCCACACAGGGGGTCGGAACACTGAAGCTTTCTTT.

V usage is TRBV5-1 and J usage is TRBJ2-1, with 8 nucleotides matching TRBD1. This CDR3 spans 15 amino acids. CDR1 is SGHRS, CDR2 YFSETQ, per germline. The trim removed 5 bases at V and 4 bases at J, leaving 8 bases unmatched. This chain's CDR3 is CASSWTGRGYNEQFF. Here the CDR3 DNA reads TGCGCCAGCAGTTGGACAGGGCGAGGTTACAATGAGCAGTTCTTC. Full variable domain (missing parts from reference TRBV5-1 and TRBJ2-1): KAGVTQTPRYLIKTRGQQVTLSCSPISGHRSVSWYQQTPGQGLQFLFEYFSETQRNKGNFPGRFSGRQFSNSRSEMNVSTLELGDSALYLCASSWTGRGYNEQFFGPGTRLTVL.

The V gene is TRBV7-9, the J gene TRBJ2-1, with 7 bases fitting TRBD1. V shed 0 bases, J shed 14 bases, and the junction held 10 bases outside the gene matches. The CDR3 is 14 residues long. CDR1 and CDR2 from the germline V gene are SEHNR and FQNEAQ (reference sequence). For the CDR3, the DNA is TGTGCCAGCAGCTTAGCCGGGACAGACTTTGTGGAGTTCTTC. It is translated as CASSLAGTDFVEFF.

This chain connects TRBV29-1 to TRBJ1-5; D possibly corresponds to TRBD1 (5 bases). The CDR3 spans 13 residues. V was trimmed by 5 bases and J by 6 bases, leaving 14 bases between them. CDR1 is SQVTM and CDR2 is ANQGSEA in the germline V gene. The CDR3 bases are TGCAGCGTTTCCGCGGGACGGGGTCAGCCCCAGCATTTT. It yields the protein CSVSAGRGQPQHF.

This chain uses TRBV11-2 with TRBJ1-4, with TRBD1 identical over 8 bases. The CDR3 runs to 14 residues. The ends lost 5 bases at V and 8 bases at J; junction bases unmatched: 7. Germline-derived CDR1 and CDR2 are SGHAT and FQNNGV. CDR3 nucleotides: TGTGCCAGCAGCCCGACAGGGGCGCGGGAAAAACTGTTTTTT. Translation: CASSPTGAREKLFF.

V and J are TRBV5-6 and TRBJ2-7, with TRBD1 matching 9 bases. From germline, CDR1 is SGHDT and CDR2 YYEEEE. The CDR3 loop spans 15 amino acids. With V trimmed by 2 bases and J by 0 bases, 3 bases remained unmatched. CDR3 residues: CASSLQGANSYEQYF. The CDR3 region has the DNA TGTGCCAGCAGCTTACAGGGGGCAAACTCCTACGAGCAGTACTTC. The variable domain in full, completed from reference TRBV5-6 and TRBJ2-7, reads DAGVTQSPTHLIKTRGQQVTLRCSPKSGHDTVSWYQQALGQGPQFIFQYYEEEERQRGNFPDRFSGHQFPNYSSELNVNALLLGDSALYLCASSLQGANSYEQYFGPGTRLTVT.

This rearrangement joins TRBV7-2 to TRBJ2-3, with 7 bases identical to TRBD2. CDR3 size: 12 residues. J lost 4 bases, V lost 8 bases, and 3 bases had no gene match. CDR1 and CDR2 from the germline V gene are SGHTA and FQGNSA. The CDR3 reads CASAAGSDTQYF. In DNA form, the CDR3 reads TGTGCCAGCGCAGCGGGGTCAGATACGCAGTATTTT.

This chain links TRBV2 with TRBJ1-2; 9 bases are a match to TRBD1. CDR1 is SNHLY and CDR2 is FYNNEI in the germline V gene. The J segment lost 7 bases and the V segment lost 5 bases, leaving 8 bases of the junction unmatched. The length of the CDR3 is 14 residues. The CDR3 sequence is CASSSDRGRGGYTF. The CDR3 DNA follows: TGTGCCAGCAGTTCGGACAGGGGAAGAGGTGGCTACACCTTC.

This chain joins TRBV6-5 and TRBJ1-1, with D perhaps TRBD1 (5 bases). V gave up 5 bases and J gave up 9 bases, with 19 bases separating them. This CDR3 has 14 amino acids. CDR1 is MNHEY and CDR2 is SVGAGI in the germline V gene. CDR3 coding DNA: TGTGCCAGCAGTACCTTGCCCGCGGGGGGAAAAGCTTTCTTT. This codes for CASSTLPAGGKAFF.

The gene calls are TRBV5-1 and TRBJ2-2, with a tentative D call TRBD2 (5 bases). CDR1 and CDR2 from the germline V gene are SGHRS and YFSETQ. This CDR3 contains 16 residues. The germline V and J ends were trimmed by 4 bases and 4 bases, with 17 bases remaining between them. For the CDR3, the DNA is TGCGCCAGCAGCCCTTGGCGGGCTCGGGGCACCGGGGAGCTGTTTTTT. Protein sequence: CASSPWRARGTGELFF.

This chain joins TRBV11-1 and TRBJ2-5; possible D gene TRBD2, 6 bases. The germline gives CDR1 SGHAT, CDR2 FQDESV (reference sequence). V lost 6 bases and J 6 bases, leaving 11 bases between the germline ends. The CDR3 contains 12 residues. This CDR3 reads CASSGGRKTQYF. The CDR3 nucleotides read TGTGCCAGCAGTGGGGGGAGGAAGACCCAGTACTTC. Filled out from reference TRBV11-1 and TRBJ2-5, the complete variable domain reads EAEVAQSPRYKITEKSQAVAFWCDPISGHATLYWYRQILGQGPELLVQFQDESVVDDSQLPKDRFSAERLKGVDSTLKIQPAELGDSAMYLCASSGGRKTQYFGPGTRLLVL.

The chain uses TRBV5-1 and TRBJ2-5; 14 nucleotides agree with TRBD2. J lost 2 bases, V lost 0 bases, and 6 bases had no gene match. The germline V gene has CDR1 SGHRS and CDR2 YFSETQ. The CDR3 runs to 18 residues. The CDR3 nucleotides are TGCGCCAGCAGCTTGGAAGGACTAGCGGGGGGTCGACAAGAGACCCAGTACTTC. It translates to CASSLEGLAGGRQETQYF.

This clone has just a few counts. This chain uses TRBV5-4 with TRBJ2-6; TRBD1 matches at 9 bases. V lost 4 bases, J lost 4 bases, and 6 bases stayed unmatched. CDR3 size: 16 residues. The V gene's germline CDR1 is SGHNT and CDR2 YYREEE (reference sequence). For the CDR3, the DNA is TGTGCCAGCAGCCCAGACAGGGGGTCCGGGGCCAACGTCCTGACTTTC. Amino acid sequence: CASSPDRGSGANVLTF.

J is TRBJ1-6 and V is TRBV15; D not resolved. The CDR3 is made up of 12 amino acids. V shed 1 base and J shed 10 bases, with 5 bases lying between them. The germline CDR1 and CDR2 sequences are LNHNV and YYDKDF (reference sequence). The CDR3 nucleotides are TGTGCCACCAGCAGAGCAGTATCACCCCTCCACTTT. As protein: CATSRAVSPLHF. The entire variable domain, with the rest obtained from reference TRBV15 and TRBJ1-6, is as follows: DAMVIQNPRYQVTQFGKPVTLSCSQTLNHNVMYWYQQKSSQAPKLLFHYYDKDFNNEADTPDNFQSRRPNTSFCFLDIRSPGLGDTAMYLCATSRAVSPLHFGNGTRLTVT.

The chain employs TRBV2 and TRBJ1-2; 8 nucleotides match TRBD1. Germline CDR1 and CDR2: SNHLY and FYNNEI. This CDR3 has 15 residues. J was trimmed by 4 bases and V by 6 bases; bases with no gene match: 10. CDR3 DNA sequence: TGTGCCAGCAGACCTAGACAGGGGTCGGGCTATGGCTACACCTTC. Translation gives CASRPRQGSGYGYTF.